This TCR beta chain appears in the sequencing data of a study of naive and memory T cell subsets. Study observations and caveats: Diversity fell and Gini index rose from naive through CM, EM, EMRA. Especially in CD8 cells, naive repertoires contained a few larger clonotypes, possibly CD45RA-re-expressing memory cells.

Comment on this clonotype: Antigen specificity is unknown.

Two oligonucleotides, mixed equimolar, formed the beta constant-region primer covering TRBC1 and TRBC2. Nested alpha and beta constant-region primers with the SP2 primer drove four PCR rounds on ligated cDNA. TCRdb reanalysed the UMI-ligation and nested PCR reads using MiXCR and keeps one entry per CDR3 protein. Of some 150,000 distinct CDR3 sequences detected, more than 15% appear once; the ten largest clones hold approximately 0.13%. V was pared by 6 bases and J by 1 base, with 19 bases between. Germline CDR1 MNHEY, CDR2 SVGEGT. CDR3 length: 17 residues. Cells stained for CD3, CD4, CD8, CD45RA, CD27 and viability were sorted into four CD45RA/CD27 subsets.

V is TRBV6-2 or TRBV6-3 and J is TRBJ2-1, with D possibly TRBD2 on 6 matching bases. The source is a human donor in good health. The sample was naive CD4+ T cells from blood. CDR3 sequence: CASRGLPLGGSYNEQFF. The CDR3 coding sequence is TGTGCCAGCAGGGGACTGCCTCTTGGGGGTTCCTACAATGAGCAGTTCTTC.